This TCR beta chain comes out of a study of T cell repertoires in cytomegalovirus infection. Trimming removed 2 bases from V and 5 bases from J; junction bases left unmatched: 10. The CDR3 runs to 17 residues. Germline V gene lookup returns CDR1 MDHEN and CDR2 SYDVKM. TCRdb analysed the reads with MiXCR anew, one entry per CDR3 protein. This sample carries a few hundred thousand distinct CDR3 sequences, 8% to 9.5% of them seen once, and the ten largest clones take around 4.5%. The study, taken as a whole, reports: The ex vivo response showed dominance by HLA-C-restricted CMV-specific TCR beta clonotypes.

Only a few counts were recorded for this clonotype. The antigen is not known. This chain uses TRBV28 with TRBJ2-7, with TRBD2 matching over 12 bases. The material sequenced was PBMCs. This TCR derives from a human donor in good health (CMV status not recorded). Some clones in this sample may be carry-over from other donors' samples. CDR3 DNA: TGTGCCAGCAGTTTAGTACTAGCGGGAGGTGGGACCAACGAGCAGTACTTC. Translating it yields CASSLVLAGGGTNEQYF.